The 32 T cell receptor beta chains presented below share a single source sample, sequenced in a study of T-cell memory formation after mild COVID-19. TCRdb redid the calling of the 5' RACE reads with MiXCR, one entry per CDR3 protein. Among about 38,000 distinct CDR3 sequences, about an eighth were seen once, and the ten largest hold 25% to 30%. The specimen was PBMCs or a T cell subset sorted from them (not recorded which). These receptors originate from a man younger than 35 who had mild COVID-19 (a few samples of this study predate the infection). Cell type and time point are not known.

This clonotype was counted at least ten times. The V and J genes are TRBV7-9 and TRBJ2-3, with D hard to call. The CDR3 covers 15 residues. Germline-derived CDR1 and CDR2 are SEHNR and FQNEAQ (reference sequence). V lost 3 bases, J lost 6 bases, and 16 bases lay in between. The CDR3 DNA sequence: TGTGCCAGCAGCTTGGAGATAGGGTACTCGGATACGCAGTATTTT. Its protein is CASSLEIGYSDTQYF.

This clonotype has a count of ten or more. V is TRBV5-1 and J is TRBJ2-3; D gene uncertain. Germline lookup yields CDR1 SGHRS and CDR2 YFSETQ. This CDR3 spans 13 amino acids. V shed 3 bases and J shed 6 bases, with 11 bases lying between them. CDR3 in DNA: TGCGCCAGCAGCTCCAACGCTCAGGATACGCAGTATTTT. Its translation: CASSSNAQDTQYF.

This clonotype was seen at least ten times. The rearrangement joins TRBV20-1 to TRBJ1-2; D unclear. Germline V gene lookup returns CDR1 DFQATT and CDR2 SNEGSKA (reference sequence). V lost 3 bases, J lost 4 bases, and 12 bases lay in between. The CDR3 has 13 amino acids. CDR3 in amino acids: CSASSPVGYGYTF. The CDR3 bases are TGCAGTGCTAGTTCCCCTGTGGGCTATGGCTACACCTTC.

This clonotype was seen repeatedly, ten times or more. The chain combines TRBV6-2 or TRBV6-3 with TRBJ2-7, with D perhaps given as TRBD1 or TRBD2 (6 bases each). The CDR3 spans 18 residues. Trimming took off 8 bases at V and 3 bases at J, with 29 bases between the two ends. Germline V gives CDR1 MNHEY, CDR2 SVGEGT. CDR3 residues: CASFSGRQPRRGVYEQYV. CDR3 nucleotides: TGTGCCAGCTTCTCGGGGCGGCAACCTCGTAGGGGGGTCTACGAGCAGTACGTC.

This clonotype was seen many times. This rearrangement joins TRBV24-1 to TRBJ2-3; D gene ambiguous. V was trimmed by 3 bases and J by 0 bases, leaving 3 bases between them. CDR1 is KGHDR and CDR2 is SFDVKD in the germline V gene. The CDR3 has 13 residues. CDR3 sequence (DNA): TGTGCCACCAGTGATGGGAGCACAGATACGCAGTATTTT. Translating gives CATSDGSTDTQYF.

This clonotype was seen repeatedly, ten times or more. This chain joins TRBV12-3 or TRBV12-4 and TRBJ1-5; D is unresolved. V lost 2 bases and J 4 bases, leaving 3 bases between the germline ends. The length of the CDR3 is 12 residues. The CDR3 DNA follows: TGTGCCAGCAGTTTAAAGAATCAGCCCCAGCATTTT. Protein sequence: CASSLKNQPQHF.

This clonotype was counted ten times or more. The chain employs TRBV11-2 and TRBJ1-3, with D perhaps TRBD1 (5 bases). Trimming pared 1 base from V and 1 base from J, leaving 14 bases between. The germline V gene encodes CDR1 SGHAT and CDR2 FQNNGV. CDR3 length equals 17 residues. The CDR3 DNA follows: TGTGCCAGCAGCTTAGCTCCTTCCAGGGAATCTGGAAACACCATATATTTT. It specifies CASSLAPSRESGNTIYF.

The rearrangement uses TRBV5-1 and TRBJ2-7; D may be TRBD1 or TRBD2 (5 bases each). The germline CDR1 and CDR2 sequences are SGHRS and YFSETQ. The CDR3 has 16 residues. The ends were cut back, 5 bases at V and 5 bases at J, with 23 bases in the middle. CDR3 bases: TGCGCCAGCAGGCGCGGGCTCAGGGACCCCCTGAACGAGCAGTACTTC. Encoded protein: CASRRGLRDPLNEQYF.

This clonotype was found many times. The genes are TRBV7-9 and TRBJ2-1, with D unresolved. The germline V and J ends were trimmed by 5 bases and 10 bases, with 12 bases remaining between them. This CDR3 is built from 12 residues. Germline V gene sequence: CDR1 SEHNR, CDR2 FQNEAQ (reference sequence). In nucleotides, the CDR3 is TGTGCCAGCAGCCTCCTAGGAGCCGAGCAGTTCTTC. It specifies CASSLLGAEQFF. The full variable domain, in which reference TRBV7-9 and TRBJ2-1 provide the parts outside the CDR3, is DTGVSQNPRHKITKRGQNVTFRCDPISEHNRLYWYRQTLGQGPEFLTYFQNEAQLEKSRLLSDRFSAERPKGSFSTLEIQRTEQGDSAMYLCASSLLGAEQFFGPGTRLTVL.

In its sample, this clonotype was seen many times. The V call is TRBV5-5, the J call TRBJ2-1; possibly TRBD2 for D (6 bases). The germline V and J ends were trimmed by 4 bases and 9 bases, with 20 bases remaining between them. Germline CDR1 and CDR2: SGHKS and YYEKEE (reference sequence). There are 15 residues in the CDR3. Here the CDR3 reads CASSPLGGLVSEQFF. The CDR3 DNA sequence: TGTGCCAGCAGCCCGCTGGGGGGTCTCGTGAGTGAGCAGTTCTTC.

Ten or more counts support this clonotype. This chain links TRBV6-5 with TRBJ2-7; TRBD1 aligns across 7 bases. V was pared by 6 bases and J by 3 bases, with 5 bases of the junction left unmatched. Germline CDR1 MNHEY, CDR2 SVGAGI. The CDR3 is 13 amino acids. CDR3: CASRRQGYYEQYF. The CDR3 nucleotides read TGTGCCAGCAGGCGACAGGGCTACTACGAGCAGTACTTC.

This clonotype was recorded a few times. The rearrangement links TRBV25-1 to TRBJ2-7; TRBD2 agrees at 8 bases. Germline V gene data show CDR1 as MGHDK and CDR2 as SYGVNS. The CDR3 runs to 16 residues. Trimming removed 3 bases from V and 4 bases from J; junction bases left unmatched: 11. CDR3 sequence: CASSDDVRGDGYEQYF. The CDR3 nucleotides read TGTGCCAGCAGTGATGATGTGCGGGGGGACGGGTACGAGCAGTACTTC.

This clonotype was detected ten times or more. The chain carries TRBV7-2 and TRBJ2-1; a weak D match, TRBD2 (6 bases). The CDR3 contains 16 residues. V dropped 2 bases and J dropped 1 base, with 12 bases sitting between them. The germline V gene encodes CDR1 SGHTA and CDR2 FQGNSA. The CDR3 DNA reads TGTGCCAGCAGCTTATTAGGGACTCGTTCCTACAATGAGCAGTTCTTC. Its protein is CASSLLGTRSYNEQFF.

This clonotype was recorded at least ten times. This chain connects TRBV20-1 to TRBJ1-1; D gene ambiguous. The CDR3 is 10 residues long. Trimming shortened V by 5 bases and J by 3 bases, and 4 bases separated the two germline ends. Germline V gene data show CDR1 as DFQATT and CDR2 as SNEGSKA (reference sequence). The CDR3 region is CSAGDTEAFF. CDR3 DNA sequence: TGCAGTGCTGGGGACACTGAAGCTTTCTTT.

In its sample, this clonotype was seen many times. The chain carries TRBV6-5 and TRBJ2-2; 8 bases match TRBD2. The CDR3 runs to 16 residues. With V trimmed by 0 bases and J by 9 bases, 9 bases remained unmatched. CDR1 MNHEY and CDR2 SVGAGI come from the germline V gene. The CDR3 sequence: CASSYSVNSGVRELFF. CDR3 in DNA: TGTGCCAGCAGTTACTCTGTGAATAGCGGGGTCCGGGAGCTGTTTTTT.

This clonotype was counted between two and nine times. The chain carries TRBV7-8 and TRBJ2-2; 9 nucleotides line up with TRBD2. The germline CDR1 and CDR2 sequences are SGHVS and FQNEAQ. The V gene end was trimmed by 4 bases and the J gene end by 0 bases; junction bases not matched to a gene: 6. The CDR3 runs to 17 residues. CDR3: CASSWSGGRANTGELFF. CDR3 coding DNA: TGTGCCAGCAGCTGGAGCGGGGGGCGTGCGAACACCGGGGAGCTGTTTTTT.

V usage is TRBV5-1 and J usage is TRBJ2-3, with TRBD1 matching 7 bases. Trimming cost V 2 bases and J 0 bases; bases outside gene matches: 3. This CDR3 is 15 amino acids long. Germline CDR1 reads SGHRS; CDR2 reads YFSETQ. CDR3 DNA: TGCGCCAGCAGCTTAATGGGACAGAGCACAGATACGCAGTATTTT. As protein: CASSLMGQSTDTQYF.

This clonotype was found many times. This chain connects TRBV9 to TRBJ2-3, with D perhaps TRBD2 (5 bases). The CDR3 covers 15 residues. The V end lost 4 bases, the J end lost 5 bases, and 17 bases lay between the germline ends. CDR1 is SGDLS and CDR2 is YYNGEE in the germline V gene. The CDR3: CASSPLAGLGDTQYF. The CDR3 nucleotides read TGTGCCAGCAGCCCCCTGGCCGGACTTGGAGATACGCAGTATTTT.

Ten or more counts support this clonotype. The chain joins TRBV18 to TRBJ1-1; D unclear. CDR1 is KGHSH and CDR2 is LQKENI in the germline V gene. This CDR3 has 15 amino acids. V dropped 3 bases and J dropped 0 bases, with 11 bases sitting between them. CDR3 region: CASSPPAQLNTEAFF. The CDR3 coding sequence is TGTGCCAGCTCACCTCCGGCACAGCTGAACACTGAAGCTTTCTTT.

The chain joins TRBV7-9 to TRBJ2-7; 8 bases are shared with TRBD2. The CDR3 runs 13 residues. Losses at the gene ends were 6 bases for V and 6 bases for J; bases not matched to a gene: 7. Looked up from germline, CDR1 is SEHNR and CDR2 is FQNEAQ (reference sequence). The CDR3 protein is CASRESGGGEQYF. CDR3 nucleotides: TGTGCCAGCAGGGAATCCGGGGGGGGCGAGCAGTACTTC.

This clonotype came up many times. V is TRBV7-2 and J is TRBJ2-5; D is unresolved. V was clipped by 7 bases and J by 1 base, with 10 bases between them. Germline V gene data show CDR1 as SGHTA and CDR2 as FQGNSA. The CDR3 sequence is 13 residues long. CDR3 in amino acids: CASKPGVQETQYF. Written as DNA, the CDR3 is TGTGCCAGCAAGCCCGGAGTCCAAGAGACCCAGTACTTC.

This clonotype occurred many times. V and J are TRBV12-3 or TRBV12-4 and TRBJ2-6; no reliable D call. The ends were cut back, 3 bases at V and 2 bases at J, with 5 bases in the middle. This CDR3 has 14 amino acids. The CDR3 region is CASSFPTGANVLTF. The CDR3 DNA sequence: TGTGCCAGCAGTTTTCCGACTGGGGCCAACGTCCTGACTTTC.

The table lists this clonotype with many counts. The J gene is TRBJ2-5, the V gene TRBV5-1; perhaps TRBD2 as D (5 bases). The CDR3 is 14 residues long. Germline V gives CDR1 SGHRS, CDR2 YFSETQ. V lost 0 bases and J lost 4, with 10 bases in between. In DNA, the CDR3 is TGCGCCAGCAGCTTGGTCGAGGGCGCAGAGACCCAGTACTTC. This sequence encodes CASSLVEGAETQYF.

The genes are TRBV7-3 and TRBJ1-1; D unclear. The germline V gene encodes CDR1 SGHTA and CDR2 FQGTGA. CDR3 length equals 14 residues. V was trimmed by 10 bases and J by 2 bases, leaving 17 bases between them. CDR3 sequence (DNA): TGTGCCACTAGCGGTTGGGCAACTAACACTGAAGCTTTCTTT. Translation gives CATSGWATNTEAFF. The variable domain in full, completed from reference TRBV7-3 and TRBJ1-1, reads GAGVSQTPSNKVTEKGKYVELRCDPISGHTALYWYRQSLGQGPEFLIYFQGTGAADDSGLPNDRFFAVRPEGSVSTLKIQRTERGDSAVYLCATSGWATNTEAFFGQGTRLTVV.

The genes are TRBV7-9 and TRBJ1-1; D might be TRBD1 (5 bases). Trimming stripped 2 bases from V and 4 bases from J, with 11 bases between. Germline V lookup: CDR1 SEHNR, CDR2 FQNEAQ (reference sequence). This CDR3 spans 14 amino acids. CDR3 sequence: CASSLPGRGTEAFF. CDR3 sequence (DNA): TGTGCCAGCAGCTTACCAGGGCGAGGCACTGAAGCTTTCTTT.

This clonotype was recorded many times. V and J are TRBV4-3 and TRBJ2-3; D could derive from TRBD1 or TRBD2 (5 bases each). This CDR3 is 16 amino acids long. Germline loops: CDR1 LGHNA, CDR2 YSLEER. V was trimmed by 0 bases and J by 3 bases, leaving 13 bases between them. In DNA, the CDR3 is TGCGCCAGCAGCCAAGAGGGGGTCGGGTTTACAGATACGCAGTATTTT. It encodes CASSQEGVGFTDTQYF.

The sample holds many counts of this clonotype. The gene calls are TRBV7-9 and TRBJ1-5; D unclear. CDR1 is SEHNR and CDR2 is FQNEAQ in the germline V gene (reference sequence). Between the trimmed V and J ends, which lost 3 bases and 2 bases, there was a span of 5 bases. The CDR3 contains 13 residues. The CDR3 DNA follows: TGTGCCAGCAGCTTGACTGGCAATCAGCCCCAGCATTTT. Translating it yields CASSLTGNQPQHF.

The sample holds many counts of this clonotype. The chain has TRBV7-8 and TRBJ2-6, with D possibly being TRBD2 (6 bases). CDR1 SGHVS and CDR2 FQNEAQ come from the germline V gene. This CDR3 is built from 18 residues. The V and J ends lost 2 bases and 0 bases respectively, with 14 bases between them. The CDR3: CASSLRTDYYSGANVLTF. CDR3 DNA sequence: TGTGCCAGCAGCTTACGCACGGACTACTACTCTGGGGCCAACGTCCTGACTTTC.

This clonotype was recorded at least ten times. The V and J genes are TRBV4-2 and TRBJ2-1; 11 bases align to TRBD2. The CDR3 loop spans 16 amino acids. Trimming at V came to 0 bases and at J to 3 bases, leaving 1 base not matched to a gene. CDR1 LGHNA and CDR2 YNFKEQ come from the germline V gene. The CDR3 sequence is CASSQDGTSGYNEQFF. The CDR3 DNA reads TGTGCCAGCAGCCAAGATGGGACTAGCGGCTACAATGAGCAGTTCTTC.

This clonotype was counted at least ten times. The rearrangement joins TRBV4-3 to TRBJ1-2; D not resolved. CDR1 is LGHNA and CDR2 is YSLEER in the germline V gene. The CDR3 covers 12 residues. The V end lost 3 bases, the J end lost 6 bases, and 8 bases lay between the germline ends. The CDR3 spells CASSQSGDGYTF. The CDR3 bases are TGCGCCAGCAGCCAGTCGGGTGATGGCTACACCTTC.

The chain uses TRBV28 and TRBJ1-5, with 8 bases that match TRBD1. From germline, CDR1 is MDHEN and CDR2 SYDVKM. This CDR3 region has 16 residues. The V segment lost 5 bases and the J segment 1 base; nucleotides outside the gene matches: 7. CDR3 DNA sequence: TGTGCCAGCAGTCCAGGGGGCCGTGGGAGCAATCAGCCCCAGCATTTT. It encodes CASSPGGRGSNQPQHF.

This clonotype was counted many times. The CDR3 here is CASSLDWGRGQETQYF. The CDR3 nucleotides read TGTGCCAGCAGCTTAGATTGGGGCAGGGGGCAAGAGACCCAGTACTTC. The V and J genes are TRBV7-2 and TRBJ2-5; 7 bases align to TRBD1. V was pared by 1 base and J by 2 bases, with 7 bases of the junction left unmatched. Germline V lookup: CDR1 SGHTA, CDR2 FQGNSA. The CDR3 sequence is 16 residues long.